The clone carrying this T cell receptor beta chain was counted at least ten times. The data stem from a study of tumor-infiltrating lymphocytes in primary liver carcinoma. Germline DNA was also extracted, while the blood RNA originated from unsorted whole blood. Total RNA amounting to roughly 450 ng was the source from which TCR beta cDNA was made with a constant-region primer. Employing slightly modified ARM-PCR, three nested multiplex PCR rounds were run, and these gave rise to the TCR beta libraries. The first two PCR rounds used TRBV1-TRBV30 primers with a Cbeta primer, 9 to 11 cycles each. TCRdb used MiXCR to reprocess the multiplex PCR reads, holding one entry per CDR3 protein. The table records some 190,000 distinct CDR3 sequences, roughly three fifths of them present only once. V shed 1 base and J shed 7 bases, with 16 bases lying between them. Germline CDR1 SGHAT, CDR2 FQNNGV. The CDR3 contains 15 residues.

Source material: peripheral blood. This receptor was identified in a middle-aged man with primary liver carcinoma and hepatitis B virus infection. This rearrangement joins TRBV11-2 to TRBJ1-2, with a tentative D call TRBD1 (5 bases). Here the CDR3 DNA reads TGTGCCAGCAGCTTAGTGCGCGGGGACCTAGGTGGCTACACCTTC. Residues: CASSLVRGDLGGYTF.